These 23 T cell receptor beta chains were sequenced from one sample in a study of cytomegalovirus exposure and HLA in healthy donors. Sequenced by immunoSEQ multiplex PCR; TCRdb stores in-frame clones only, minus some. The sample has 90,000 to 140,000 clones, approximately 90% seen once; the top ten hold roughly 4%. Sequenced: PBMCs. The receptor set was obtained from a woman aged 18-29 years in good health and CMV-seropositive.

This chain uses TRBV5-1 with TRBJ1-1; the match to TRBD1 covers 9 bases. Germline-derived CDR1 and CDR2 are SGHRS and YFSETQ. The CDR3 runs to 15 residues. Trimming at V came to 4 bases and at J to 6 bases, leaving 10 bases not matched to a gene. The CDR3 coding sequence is TGCGCCAGCAGCGCGCCGGGACAGGGTCTAGCTGAAGCTTTCTTT. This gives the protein CASSAPGQGLAEAFF.

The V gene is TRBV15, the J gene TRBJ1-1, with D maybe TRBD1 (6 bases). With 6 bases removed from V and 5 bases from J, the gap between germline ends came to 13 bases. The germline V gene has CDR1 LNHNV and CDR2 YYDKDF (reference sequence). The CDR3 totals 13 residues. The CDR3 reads CATSQGQKTEAFF. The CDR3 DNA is TGTGCCACCAGTCAGGGGCAGAAGACTGAAGCTTTCTTT.

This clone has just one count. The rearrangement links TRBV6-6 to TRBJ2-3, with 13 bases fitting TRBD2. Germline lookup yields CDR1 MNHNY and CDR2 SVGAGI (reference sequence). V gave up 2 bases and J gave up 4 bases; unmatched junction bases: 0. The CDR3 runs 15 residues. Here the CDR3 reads CASSYGLAGADTQYF. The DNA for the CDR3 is TGTGCCAGCAGTTACGGACTAGCGGGAGCAGATACGCAGTATTTT.

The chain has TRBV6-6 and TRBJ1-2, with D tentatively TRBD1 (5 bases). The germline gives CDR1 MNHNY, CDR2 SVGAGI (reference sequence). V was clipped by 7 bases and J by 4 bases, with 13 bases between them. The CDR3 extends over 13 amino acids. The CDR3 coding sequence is TGTGCCAGCACCCCGACAGAATCCTATGGCTACACCTTC. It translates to CASTPTESYGYTF.

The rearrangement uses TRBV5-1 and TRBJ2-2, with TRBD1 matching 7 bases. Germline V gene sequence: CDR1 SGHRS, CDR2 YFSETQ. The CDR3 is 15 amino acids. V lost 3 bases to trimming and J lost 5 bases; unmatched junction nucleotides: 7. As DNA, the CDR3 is TGCGCCAGCAGCTCCACAGGGGATAATACCGGGGAGCTGTTTTTT. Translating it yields CASSSTGDNTGELFF.

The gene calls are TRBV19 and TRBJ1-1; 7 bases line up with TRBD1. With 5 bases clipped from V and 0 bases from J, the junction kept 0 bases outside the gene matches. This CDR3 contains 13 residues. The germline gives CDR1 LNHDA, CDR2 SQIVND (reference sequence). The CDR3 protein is CASSDRVNTEAFF. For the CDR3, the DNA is TGTGCCAGTAGTGACAGGGTGAACACTGAAGCTTTCTTT.

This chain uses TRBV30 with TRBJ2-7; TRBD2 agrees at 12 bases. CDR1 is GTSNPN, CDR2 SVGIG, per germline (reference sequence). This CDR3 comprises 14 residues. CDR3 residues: CASGKLAGGYEQYF. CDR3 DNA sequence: TGTGCAAGTGGTAAACTAGCGGGAGGCTACGAGCAGTACTTC.

CDR3 in amino acids: CASSSGRGNQPQHF. CDR3 DNA sequence: TGCGCCAGCAGTAGCGGCAGGGGTAATCAGCCCCAGCATTTT. The gene calls are TRBV10-1 and TRBJ1-5; weak D call: TRBD1 (6 bases). The ends were cut back, 5 bases at V and 4 bases at J, with 12 bases in the middle. The CDR3 extends over 14 amino acids. The germline CDR1 and CDR2 sequences are WNHNN and SYGVQD (reference sequence).

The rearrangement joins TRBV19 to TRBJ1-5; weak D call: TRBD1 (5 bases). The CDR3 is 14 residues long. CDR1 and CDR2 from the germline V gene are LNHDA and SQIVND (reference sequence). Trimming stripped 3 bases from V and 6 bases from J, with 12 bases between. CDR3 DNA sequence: TGTGCCAGTAGTATCCCGGGGGAGGTTCAGCCCCAGCATTTT. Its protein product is CASSIPGEVQPQHF.

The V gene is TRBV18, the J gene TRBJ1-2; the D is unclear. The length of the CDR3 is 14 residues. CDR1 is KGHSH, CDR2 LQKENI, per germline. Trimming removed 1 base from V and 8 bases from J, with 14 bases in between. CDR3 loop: CASSPLPGDRGYTF. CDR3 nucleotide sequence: TGTGCCAGCTCACCACTTCCTGGAGATCGGGGCTACACCTTC.

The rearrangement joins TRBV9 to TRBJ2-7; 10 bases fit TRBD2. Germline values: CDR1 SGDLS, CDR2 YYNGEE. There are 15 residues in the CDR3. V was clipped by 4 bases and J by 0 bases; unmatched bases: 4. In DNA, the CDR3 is TGTGCCAGCAGCACTAGCGGGGAGAGCTCCTACGAGCAGTACTTC. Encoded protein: CASSTSGESSYEQYF.

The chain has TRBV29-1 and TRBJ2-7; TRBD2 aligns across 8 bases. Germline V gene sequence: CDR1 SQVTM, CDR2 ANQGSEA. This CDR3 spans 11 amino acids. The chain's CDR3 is CIGTRGSEQYF. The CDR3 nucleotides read TGCATCGGGACTAGAGGATCCGAGCAGTACTTC.

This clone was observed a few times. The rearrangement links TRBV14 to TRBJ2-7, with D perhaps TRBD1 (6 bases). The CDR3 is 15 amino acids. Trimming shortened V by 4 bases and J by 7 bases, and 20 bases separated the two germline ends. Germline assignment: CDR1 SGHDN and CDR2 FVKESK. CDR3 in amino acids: CASSLVGPARGEQYF. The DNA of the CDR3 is TGTGCCAGCAGCCTAGTTGGTCCCGCGAGGGGGGAGCAGTACTTC.

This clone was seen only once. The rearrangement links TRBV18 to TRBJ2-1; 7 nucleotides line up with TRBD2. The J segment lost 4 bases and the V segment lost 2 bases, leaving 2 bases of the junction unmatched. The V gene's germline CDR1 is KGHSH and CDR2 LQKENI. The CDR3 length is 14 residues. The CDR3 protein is CASSPGGDYNEQFF. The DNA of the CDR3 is TGTGCCAGCTCACCAGGGGGGGATTACAATGAGCAGTTCTTC.

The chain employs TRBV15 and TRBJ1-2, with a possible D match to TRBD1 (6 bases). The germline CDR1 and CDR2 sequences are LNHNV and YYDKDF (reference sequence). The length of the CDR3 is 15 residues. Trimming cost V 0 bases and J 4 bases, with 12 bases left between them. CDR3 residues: CATSRDRGGPYGYTF. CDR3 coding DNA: TGTGCCACCAGCAGAGATAGGGGGGGCCCCTATGGCTACACCTTC.

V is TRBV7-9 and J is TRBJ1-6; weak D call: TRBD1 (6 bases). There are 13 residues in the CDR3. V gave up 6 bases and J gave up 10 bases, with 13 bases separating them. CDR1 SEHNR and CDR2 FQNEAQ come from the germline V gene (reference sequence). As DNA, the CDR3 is TGTGCCAGCAGGACAGGATTCGAGTCACCCCTCCACTTT. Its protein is CASRTGFESPLHF.

The CDR3 sequence: CASRPDRTGNTIYF. The CDR3 bases are TGTGCCAGCAGACCTGACAGAACTGGAAACACCATATATTTT. V usage is TRBV6-1 and J usage is TRBJ1-3; D is possibly TRBD1 (5 bases). The CDR3 covers 14 residues. Germline CDR1 is MNHNS and CDR2 is SASEGT. V was cut by 6 bases and J by 2 bases, with 11 bases left in between.

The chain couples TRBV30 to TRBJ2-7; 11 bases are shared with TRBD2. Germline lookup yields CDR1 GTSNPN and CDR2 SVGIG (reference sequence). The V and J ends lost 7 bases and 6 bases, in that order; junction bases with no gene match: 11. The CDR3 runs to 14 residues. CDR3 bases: TGTGCCTCCAAATCCCTAGCGGGAGGAGGCGAGCAGTACTTC. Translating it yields CASKSLAGGGEQYF.

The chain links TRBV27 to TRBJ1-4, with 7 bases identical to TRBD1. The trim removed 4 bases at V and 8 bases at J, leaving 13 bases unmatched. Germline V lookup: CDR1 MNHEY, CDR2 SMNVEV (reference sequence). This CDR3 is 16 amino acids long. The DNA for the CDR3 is TGTGCCAGCAGTTCTCAATCAACAGGGGTCGGGGAAAAACTGTTTTTT. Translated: CASSSQSTGVGEKLFF.

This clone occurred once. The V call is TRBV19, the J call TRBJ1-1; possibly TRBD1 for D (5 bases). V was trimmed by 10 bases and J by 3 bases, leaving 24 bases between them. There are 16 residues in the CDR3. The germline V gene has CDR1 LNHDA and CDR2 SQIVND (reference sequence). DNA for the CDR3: TGTGCCACCCACGGGGGACCAAAGATTGCTGACACTGAAGCTTTCTTT. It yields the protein CATHGGPKIADTEAFF.

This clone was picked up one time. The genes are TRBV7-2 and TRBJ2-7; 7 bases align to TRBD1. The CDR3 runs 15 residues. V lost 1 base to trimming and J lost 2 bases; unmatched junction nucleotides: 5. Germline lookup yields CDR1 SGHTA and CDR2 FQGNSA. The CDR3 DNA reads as TGTGCCAGCAGCTTAGGGGACAGTCTTCCCTACGAGCAGTACTTC. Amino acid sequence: CASSLGDSLPYEQYF.

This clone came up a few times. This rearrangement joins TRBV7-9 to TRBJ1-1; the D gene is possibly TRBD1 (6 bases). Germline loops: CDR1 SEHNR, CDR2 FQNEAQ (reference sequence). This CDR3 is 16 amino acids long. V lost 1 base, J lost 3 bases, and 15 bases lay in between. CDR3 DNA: TGTGCCAGCAGCTTAGTGTGGGGGCAGAGGGACACTGAAGCTTTCTTT. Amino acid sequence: CASSLVWGQRDTEAFF. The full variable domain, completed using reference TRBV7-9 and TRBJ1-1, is DTGVSQNPRHKITKRGQNVTFRCDPISEHNRLYWYRQTLGQGPEFLTYFQNEAQLEKSRLLSDRFSAERPKGSFSTLEIQRTEQGDSAMYLCASSLVWGQRDTEAFFGQGTRLTVV.

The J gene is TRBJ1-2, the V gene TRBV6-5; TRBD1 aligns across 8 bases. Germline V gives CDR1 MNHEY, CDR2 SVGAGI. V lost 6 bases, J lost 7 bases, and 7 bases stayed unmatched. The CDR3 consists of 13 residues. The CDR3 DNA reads TGTGCCAGCAGCGTAATTACAGGGGGTGGCTACACCTTC. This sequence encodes CASSVITGGGYTF.